The clone carrying this TCR beta chain came up a few times. Some clones are missing from TCRdb's copy, which holds only in-frame ones; the method was immunoSEQ multiplex PCR. This sample has 150,000 to 200,000 clones; about three quarters occur once, and the top ten carry less than 30%. This sample is part of a study of blood T cell repertoires in COVID-19. Germline assignment: CDR1 LNHDA and CDR2 SQIVND (reference sequence). The trim removed 4 bases at V and 0 bases at J, leaving 2 bases unmatched. The CDR3 spans 15 residues. The TCR originated in a woman in her 70s with acute or convalescent COVID-19. The sequencing sample was made of peripheral blood. The chain combines TRBV19 with TRBJ1-3, with 8 bases that match TRBD1. The CDR3 protein is CASSTTGDSGNTIYF. In DNA, the CDR3 is TGTGCCAGTAGTACGACAGGGGACTCTGGAAACACCATATATTTT.